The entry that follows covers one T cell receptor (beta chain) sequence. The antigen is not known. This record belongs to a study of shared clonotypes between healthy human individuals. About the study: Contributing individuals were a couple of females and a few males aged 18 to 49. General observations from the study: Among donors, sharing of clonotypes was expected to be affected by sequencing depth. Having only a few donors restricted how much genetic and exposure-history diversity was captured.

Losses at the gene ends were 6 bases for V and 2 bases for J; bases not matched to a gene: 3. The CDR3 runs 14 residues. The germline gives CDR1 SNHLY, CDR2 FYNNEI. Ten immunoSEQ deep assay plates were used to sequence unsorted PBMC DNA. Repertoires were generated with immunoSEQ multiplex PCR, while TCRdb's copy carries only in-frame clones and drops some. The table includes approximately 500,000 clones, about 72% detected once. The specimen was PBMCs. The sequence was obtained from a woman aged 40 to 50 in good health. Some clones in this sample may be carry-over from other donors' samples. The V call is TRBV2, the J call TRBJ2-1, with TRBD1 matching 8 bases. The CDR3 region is CASRTGGTYNEQFF. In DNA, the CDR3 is TGTGCCAGCAGAACAGGGGGGACCTACAATGAGCAGTTCTTC.